The 5 T cell receptor beta chains below all came from one sample that was sequenced in a study of blood T cell repertoires in COVID-19. Produced via immunoSEQ multiplex PCR; TCRdb's table is partial and in-frame only. The table has tens of thousands of clones, 88% seen once. The specimen sequenced was peripheral blood. All receptors derive from a woman between 65 and 79 years old with acute or convalescent COVID-19.

Here the CDR3 DNA reads TGTGCCAGCAGCTTGGTGTATAGAGGTAATGAGCAGTTCTTC. Protein: CASSLVYRGNEQFF. This chain joins TRBV5-6 and TRBJ2-1, with D uncertain. CDR3 length equals 14 residues. Between the trimmed V and J ends, which lost 0 bases and 7 bases, there was a span of 11 bases. Per germline, CDR1 SGHDT and CDR2 YYEEEE. The full variable domain, with the rest looked up from reference TRBV5-6 and TRBJ2-1, is DAGVTQSPTHLIKTRGQQVTLRCSPKSGHDTVSWYQQALGQGPQFIFQYYEEEERQRGNFPDRFSGHQFPNYSSELNVNALLLGDSALYLCASSLVYRGNEQFFGPGTRLTVL.

The gene calls are TRBV5-1 and TRBJ1-3; D uncertain. Per the germline V gene, CDR1 is SGHRS and CDR2 is YFSETQ. Trimming took off 3 bases at V and 3 bases at J, with 10 bases between the two ends. There are 14 residues in the CDR3. In nucleotides, the CDR3 is TGCGCCAGCAGCTCCGGGATTGTTGGAAACACCATATATTTT. Protein product: CASSSGIVGNTIYF.

The rearrangement joins TRBV5-1 to TRBJ2-6, with D possibly TRBD1 on 6 matching bases. V was pared by 4 bases and J by 0 bases, with 14 bases between. CDR1 SGHRS and CDR2 YFSETQ come from the germline V gene. This CDR3 is built from 17 residues. The CDR3, as DNA: TGCGCCAGCAGCCCCGGACAGCGGAGCTCTGGGGCCAACGTCCTGACTTTC. The encoded protein is CASSPGQRSSGANVLTF.

V and J are TRBV9 and TRBJ1-3; unclear D gene. Germline V CDR1 and CDR2: SGDLS, YYNGEE. The V gene lost 4 bases and the J gene lost 1 base, with 12 bases spanning the gap. CDR3 length: 15 residues. The CDR3 sequence is CASSPRGISGNTIYF. DNA for the CDR3: TGTGCCAGCAGCCCCAGAGGAATTTCTGGAAACACCATATATTTT.

The DNA of the CDR3 is TGTGCCAGCAGTTTATTGAGGTTCGCAGCGGGAGGAACCGGGGAGCTGTTTTTT. Translated, it gives CASSLLRFAAGGTGELFF. V and J are TRBV27 and TRBJ2-2, with TRBD2 matching 9 bases. Per germline, CDR1 MNHEY and CDR2 SMNVEV (reference sequence). CDR3 length equals 18 residues. The J segment lost 5 bases and the V segment lost 1 base, leaving 11 bases of the junction unmatched.